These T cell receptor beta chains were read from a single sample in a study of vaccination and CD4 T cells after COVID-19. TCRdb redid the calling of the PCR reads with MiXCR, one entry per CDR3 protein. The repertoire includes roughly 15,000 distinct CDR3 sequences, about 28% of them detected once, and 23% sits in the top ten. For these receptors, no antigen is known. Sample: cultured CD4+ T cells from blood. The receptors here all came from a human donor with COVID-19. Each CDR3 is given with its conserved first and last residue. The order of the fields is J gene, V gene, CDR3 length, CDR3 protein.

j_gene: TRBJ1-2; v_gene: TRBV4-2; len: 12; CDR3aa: CASTTGVDGYTF
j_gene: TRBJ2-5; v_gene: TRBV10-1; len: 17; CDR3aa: CASSEPRLAGPQETQYF
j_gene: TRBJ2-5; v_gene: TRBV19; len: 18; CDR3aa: CASSIDIGAAGFRGTQYF
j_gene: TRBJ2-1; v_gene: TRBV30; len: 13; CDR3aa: CAWMWGLNNEQFF
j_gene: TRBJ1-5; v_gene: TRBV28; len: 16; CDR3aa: CASSFYDRTWNQPQHF
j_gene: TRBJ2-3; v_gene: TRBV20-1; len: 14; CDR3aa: CSAPAESGGPRWYF
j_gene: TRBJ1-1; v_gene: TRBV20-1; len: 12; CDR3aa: CSASRGDTEAFF
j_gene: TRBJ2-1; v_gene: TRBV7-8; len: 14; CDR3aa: CASSPGQGGVEQFF
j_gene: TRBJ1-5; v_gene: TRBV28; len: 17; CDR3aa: CASSLPHRVRSNQPQHF
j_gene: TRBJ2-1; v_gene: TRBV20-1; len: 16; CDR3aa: CSASSPGLAAYNEQFF